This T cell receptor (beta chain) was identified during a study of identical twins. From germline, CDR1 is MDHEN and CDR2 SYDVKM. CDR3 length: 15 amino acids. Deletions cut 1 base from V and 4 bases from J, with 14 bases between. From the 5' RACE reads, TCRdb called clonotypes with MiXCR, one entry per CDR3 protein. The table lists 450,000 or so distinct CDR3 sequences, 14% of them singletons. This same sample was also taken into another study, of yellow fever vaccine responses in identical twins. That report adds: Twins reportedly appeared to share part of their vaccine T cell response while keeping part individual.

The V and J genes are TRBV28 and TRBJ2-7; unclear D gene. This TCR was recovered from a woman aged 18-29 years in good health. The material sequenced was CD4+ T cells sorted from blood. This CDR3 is CASSLSPRAPYEQYF. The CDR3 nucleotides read TGTGCCAGCAGTTTATCTCCCCGGGCACCTTACGAGCAGTACTTC. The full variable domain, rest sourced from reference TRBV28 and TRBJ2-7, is DVKVTQSSRYLVKRTGEKVFLECVQDMDHENMFWYRQDPGLGLRLIYFSYDVKMKEKGDIPEGYSVSREKKERFSLILESASTNQTSMYLCASSLSPRAPYEQYFGPGTRLTVT.